The 7 T cell receptor beta chains below all came from one sample that was sequenced in a study of T cells expressing NK-cell markers. Reprocessing the 5' RACE reads, TCRdb reports a single entry for every CDR3 protein and omits DNA. This sample's clone table lists 450,000 to 600,000 distinct CDR3 sequences. The sample was blood T cells: a sorted CD56 or NKG2C T cell subset, CD4+ or CD8+ T cells, or bulk PBMC T cells (not recorded which). These TCRs come from a man aged 18 to 29 in good health.

This chain connects TRBV7-8 to TRBJ1-4; TCRdb names TRBD1, which stays unverified in the absence of DNA. The germline V gene encodes CDR1 SGHVS and CDR2 FQNEAQ. The length of the CDR3 is 13 residues. This CDR3 is CASSLGAMGELFF. Drawing the rest from reference TRBV7-8 and TRBJ1-4, the complete variable domain is GAGVSQSPRYKVAKRGQDVALRCDPISGHVSLFWYQQALGQGPEFLTYFQNEAQLDKSGLPSDRFFAERPEGSVSTLKIQRTQQEDSAVYLCASSLGAMGELFFGSGTQLSVL.

This rearrangement joins TRBV20-1 to TRBJ2-1; there is no DNA to check the TCRdb D call of TRBD2. The CDR3 runs 20 residues. The V gene's germline CDR1 is DFQATT and CDR2 SNEGSKA (reference sequence). This CDR3 reads CSARRAGGTSGHLAYNEQFF.

The chain is built from TRBV7-2 and TRBJ2-1; TCRdb's assignment of TRBD1 cannot be checked, as there is no DNA. From germline, CDR1 is SGHTA and CDR2 FQGNSA. This CDR3 has 12 amino acids. The CDR3 region is CASSFQGHEQFF.

This rearrangement joins TRBV6-1 to TRBJ1-3; no DNA is available, so the TRBD1 call from TCRdb remains unchecked. Germline V CDR1 and CDR2: MNHNS, SASEGT. CDR3 length equals 14 residues. CDR3 in amino acids: CASTDRFSGNTIYF.

This chain links TRBV28 with TRBJ1-2. The germline CDR1 and CDR2 sequences are MDHEN and SYDVKM. This CDR3 contains 16 residues. The CDR3: CASSIPTDSPVDGYTF.

The V gene is TRBV3-1, the J gene TRBJ2-7; TCRdb's assignment of TRBD2 cannot be checked, as there is no DNA. The germline CDR1 and CDR2 sequences are LGHDT and YNNKEL (reference sequence). This CDR3 region has 14 residues. The CDR3 spells CASSHGTSWLEQYF.

The chain joins TRBV4-3 to TRBJ1-4; TCRdb outputs TRBD1, but without DNA this stays unchecked. Germline CDR1 LGHNA, CDR2 YSLEER. The CDR3 contains 12 residues. The CDR3 here is CASSQSGQKLFF.